Listed here are 30 T cell receptor beta chains from one sample, sequenced in a study of tumor and adjacent non-tumor tissue in lung cancer. The library came from three nested PCR rounds adapted from ARM-PCR protocols. Each CDR3 protein gets one entry after TCRdb re-called the multiplex PCR reads with MiXCR. The sample holds 35,000 to 55,000 distinct CDR3 sequences; approximately 57% are singletons and the top ten take roughly 42%. No cell sorting was done before RNA was extracted from the tissue. This non-tumor lung sample came from over 3 cm beyond the tumor edge. Input material: distant non-tumor lung tissue. Receptors originate from a man aged 50-60 years with non-small cell lung cancer.

The chain recombines TRBV21-1 with TRBJ2-5; the D call in the table, TRBD2, was not verified against the DNA. TRBV21-1 is a known pseudogene. The length of the CDR3 is 17 residues. Here the CDR3 reads CASSKGGGRGFQETQYF. The CDR3 DNA reads TGTGCCAGCAGCAAAGGCGGCGGCAGGGGATTTCAAGAGACCCAGTACTTC.

This clonotype was picked up a small number of times. This sequence joins TRBV25-1 and TRBJ2-5; a possible D gene is TRBD2 (5 bases). V was cut by 4 bases and J by 7 bases, with 13 bases left in between. The germline V gene encodes CDR1 MGHDK and CDR2 SYGVNS. This CDR3 has 13 amino acids. The CDR3 is CASSVEGRGTQYF. CDR3 DNA sequence: TGTGCCAGCAGTGTAGAGGGCAGAGGGACCCAGTACTTC.

This clonotype was detected many times. The V gene is TRBV10-3, the J gene TRBJ2-3, with D perhaps TRBD2 (6 bases). Trimming removed 4 bases from V and 2 bases from J, with 13 bases in between. Germline V CDR1 and CDR2: ENHRY, SYGVKD. This CDR3 is 15 amino acids long. CDR3 sequence: CAISVSSGVTDTQYF. In DNA, the CDR3 is TGTGCCATCAGTGTTAGTAGCGGAGTCACAGATACGCAGTATTTT.

This rearrangement joins TRBV20-1 to TRBJ1-4; D unclear. Looked up from germline, CDR1 is DFQATT and CDR2 is SNEGSKA (reference sequence). CDR3 length: 13 amino acids. This chain's CDR3 is CNARRRVAEKLFF. CDR3 DNA sequence: TGCAATGCCAGGAGGAGGGTGGCTGAAAAACTGTTTTTT.

CDR3 bases: TGTGCCAGCATACTAGTAGGGGGGGGTGACGCCCTGGCTTTCTTT. Its protein product is CASILVGGGDALAFF. The chain links TRBV6-5 to TRBJ1-1, with D possibly matching TRBD1 (6 bases). This CDR3 has 15 amino acids. V was shortened by 7 bases and J by 11 bases, with 26 bases between the two germline ends. Germline V gene data show CDR1 as MNHEY and CDR2 as SVGAGI.

Concerning this clonotype itself: Sequence at one end of the junction differs from germline and may be a read error. The V gene is TRBV29-1, the J gene TRBJ2-5; tentatively, D is TRBD1 or TRBD2 (5 bases each). Germline V lookup: CDR1 SQVTM, CDR2 ANQGSEA. The CDR3 has 12 amino acids. The CDR3 loop is CSVDTGQETQYF. In nucleotides, the CDR3 is TGCAGCGTTGACACGGGGCAAGAGACACAGTACTTC.

The chain employs TRBV7-9 and TRBJ2-1; D uncertain. Germline V gene data show CDR1 as SEHNR and CDR2 as FQNEAQ (reference sequence). This CDR3 spans 12 amino acids. The CDR3 is CAGSLSSNEQFF. In DNA form, the CDR3 reads TGTGCAGGCAGCTTGAGCTCCAATGAGCAGTTCTTC.

Note on this clonotype: This may arise from a read error, as a much more abundant clone is one base away. The V and J genes are TRBV4-1 and TRBJ2-7; D unresolved. There are 16 residues in the CDR3. Germline V gene sequence: CDR1 MGHRA, CDR2 YSYEKL. Here the CDR3 reads CASSQTRAVLSYEHYF. CDR3 DNA: TGCGCCAGCAGCCAGACTCGGGCAGTACTCTCCTACGAGCACTACTTC.

This clonotype was detected only a few times. CDR3 DNA sequence: TGCAGTGCTGGACTGACAGGGGAGGATGGTCAGCCCCAGCATTTT. Protein sequence: CSAGLTGEDGQPQHF. The genes are TRBV20-1 and TRBJ1-5, with TRBD1 matching 8 bases. The V gene end was trimmed by 5 bases and the J gene end by 6 bases; junction bases not matched to a gene: 12. CDR3 length: 15 amino acids. The germline CDR1 and CDR2 sequences are DFQATT and SNEGSKA (reference sequence).

Regarding this clonotype: A read error may explain this, as a much larger clone is one base away. This chain uses TRBV7-9 with TRBJ1-2, with D unclear. Germline CDR1 is SEHNR and CDR2 is FQNEAQ (reference sequence). The CDR3 is 12 residues long. CDR3 bases: TGTGACAGCAGCTCCCAGAACTATGGCTACACCTTC. Amino acid sequence: CDSSSQNYGYTF.

Turning to this clonotype: This may be a read error: a much more frequent sequence differs by one nucleotide. The final CDR3 position lacks the conserved phenylalanine or tryptophan, pointing to a likely read error. The chain uses TRBV5-1 and TRBJ2-5; TRBD2 might be the D (5 bases). This CDR3 is 15 amino acids long. Germline CDR1 reads SGHRS; CDR2 reads YFSETQ. V lost 0 bases, J lost 0 bases, and 9 bases lay in between. Here the CDR3 reads CASSLAGSNQETQYL. The DNA for the CDR3 is TGCGCCAGCAGCTTGGCGGGGTCCAACCAAGAGACCCAGTACCTC.

Details on this clonotype: Its ends do not fully match the called genes, so a read error is possible. The rearrangement uses TRBV6-2 or TRBV6-3 and TRBJ2-3; D is undetermined. There are 15 residues in the CDR3. The germline gives CDR1 MNHEY, CDR2 SVGEGT. The CDR3 reads CASNYGREDTDTQYF. As DNA, the CDR3 is TGTGCCAGCAATTACGGGCGTGAAGACACAGATACGCAGTATTTT.

On this clonotype: No conserved phenylalanine or tryptophan is present at the end of the CDR3, so a read error is the likely explanation. The chain links TRBV28 to TRBJ1-5; TRBD1 aligns across 8 bases. V trimming: 2 bases; J trimming: 1 base; junction bases outside the gene matches: 7. Germline CDR1 is MDHEN and CDR2 is SYDVKM. The CDR3 has 17 residues. The CDR3 sequence: CASSLQPGQGSNQPQHI. The CDR3 bases are TGTGCCAGCAGTTTACAACCAGGACAGGGCAGCAATCAGCCCCAGCATATT.

This clonotype appeared many times. V is TRBV6-2 or TRBV6-3 and J is TRBJ2-7; TRBD1 or TRBD2 may be the D gene (6 bases each). Trimming took off 6 bases at V and 6 bases at J, with 15 bases between the two ends. The CDR3 is 13 amino acids. Germline CDR1 and CDR2: MNHEY and SVGEGT. The chain's CDR3 is CASSPRGVGEQYF. The CDR3 nucleotides are TGTGCCAGCAGCCCGAGGGGGGTCGGCGAGCAGTACTTC.

Of note for this clonotype: One junction end disagrees with the germline gene, perhaps due to a read error. The CDR3 region has the DNA TGTGTCTGGAGTGGGGGGATGACAGGGCTGAACACTGAAGCTTTCTTT. It translates to CVWSGGMTGLNTEAFF. The V and J genes are TRBV30 and TRBJ1-1, with 7 nucleotides matching TRBD1. The CDR3 runs to 16 residues. The germline V gene has CDR1 GTSNPN and CDR2 SVGIG (reference sequence).

Details on this clonotype: It may be a read error: a sequence one base away is much more abundant. Without the conserved terminal phenylalanine or tryptophan, this CDR3 likely stems from a read error. The chain is built from TRBV11-2 and TRBJ2-1; a possible D gene is TRBD2 (6 bases). Trimming removed 0 bases from V and 6 bases from J, with 12 bases in between. The CDR3 has 15 amino acids. Per germline, CDR1 SGHAT and CDR2 FQNNGV. The CDR3 protein is CASSLDGLTSNEQFL. The CDR3 bases are TGTGCCAGCAGCTTAGACGGACTAACGAGCAATGAGCAGTTCCTC.

This clonotype was seen a few times. V gene TRBV20-1 combines with J gene TRBJ1-6, with TRBD1 matching over 8 bases. With V trimmed by 6 bases and J by 10 bases, 11 bases remained unmatched. The CDR3 covers 14 residues. The germline CDR1 and CDR2 sequences are DFQATT and SNEGSKA (reference sequence). For the CDR3, the DNA is TGCAGTGCCCTGGACAGGGCTTCTCTCTCACCCCTCCACTTT. Translating gives CSALDRASLSPLHF.

A remark on this clonotype: An end of the junction does not agree with germline; a read error may underlie this. Written as DNA, the CDR3 is TGTGCGATCAGGCAGGACACCAACTATAGCTACACCTTC. Translated, it gives CAIRQDTNYSYTF. The chain carries TRBV10-3 and TRBJ1-2; a possible D gene is TRBD1 (5 bases). The CDR3 extends over 13 amino acids. From germline, CDR1 is ENHRY and CDR2 SYGVKD.

This clonotype was counted a few times. A much larger clone lies a single base off, so this may be a read error. The chain uses TRBV20-1 and TRBJ1-4, with TRBD1 as a possible D gene (5 bases). Germline CDR1 DFQATT, CDR2 SNEGSKA (reference sequence). This CDR3 comprises 12 residues. V lost 6 bases, J lost 3 bases, and 8 bases lay in between. The CDR3 protein is CSAWTPNEKLFF. CDR3 coding DNA: TGCAGTGCCTGGACACCTAATGAAAAACTGTTTTTT.

Worth noting for this clonotype: The junction departs from the called germline gene at one end, perhaps through a read error. The chain is built from TRBV6-1 and TRBJ2-1; TRBD1 matches 8 bases. Germline V gives CDR1 MNHNS, CDR2 SASEGT. CDR3 length: 13 amino acids. The CDR3 nucleotides are TGTGCTTGCAGTGAGGGGACAGGCGATGAGCAGTTATTC. It codes for CACSEGTGDEQLF.

V is TRBV5-1 and J is TRBJ2-3; D unclear. Germline V lookup: CDR1 SGHRS, CDR2 YFSETQ. CDR3 length equals 14 residues. In nucleotides, the CDR3 is TGCGCGACCAGGTCGGCTCGGGGCACAGATACGCAGTATTTT. This translates into CATRSARGTDTQYF.

With respect to this clonotype: A much larger clone sits a single nucleotide away, making a read error possible. This chain uses TRBV6-2 or TRBV6-3 with TRBJ2-5; no clear D gene. In germline, CDR1 is MNHEY, CDR2 SVGEGT. The CDR3 sequence is 14 residues long. The CDR3 region has the DNA TGTGATTCGTTGGATGGCGATTACGAAGAGACCCAGTACTTC. Its translation is CDSLDGDYEETQYF.

Concerning this clonotype itself: Given a much more abundant clone one base away, this may be a read error. V usage is TRBV24-1 and J usage is TRBJ2-5; possible D gene TRBD2, 6 bases. Germline values: CDR1 KGHDR, CDR2 SFDVKD. The V and J ends lost 7 bases and 0 bases respectively, with 17 bases between them. CDR3 length: 16 residues. The chain's CDR3 is CATSRGDSGYQETQYF. The CDR3 DNA sequence: TGTGCCACCAGCCGCGGTGATAGCGGATACCAAGAGACCCAGTACTTC.

This clonotype was found a few times. Just one base apart from a much larger clone, this may be a read error. The chain is built from TRBV12-3 or TRBV12-4 and TRBJ2-1, with 7 bases fitting TRBD2. This CDR3 contains 13 residues. V lost 7 bases and J lost 8; bases outside the gene matches: 8. This CDR3 reads CASTLGLYDEQFF. The CDR3 coding sequence is TGTGCCAGCACCCTGGGACTATACGATGAGCAGTTCTTC.

About this clonotype itself: Mismatch with germline at one junction end may stem from a read error. This chain joins TRBV5-6 and TRBJ2-7, with D hard to call. Germline V gene sequence: CDR1 SGHDT, CDR2 YYEEEE. This CDR3 spans 16 amino acids. This chain's CDR3 is CASSLEADFTSYEQYF. The DNA of the CDR3 is TGTGCCAGCAGCTTGGAAGCAGACTTTACCTCCTACGAGCAGTATTTC.

This clonotype was seen more than once but under ten times. This chain connects TRBV10-2 to TRBJ2-3; D is perhaps TRBD2 (6 bases). The V end was cut by 2 bases, the J end by 2 bases, with 11 bases between. The CDR3 sequence is 15 residues long. CDR1 and CDR2 from the germline V gene are WSHSY and SAAADI. The CDR3 region is CASSEGLSDTDTQYF. CDR3 coding DNA: TGCGCCAGCAGTGAGGGACTATCGGACACAGATACGCAGTATTTT.

This clonotype was seen repeatedly, ten times or more. J is TRBJ2-3 and V is TRBV30, with D perhaps matching TRBD2 (6 bases). Germline V CDR1 and CDR2: GTSNPN, SVGIG (reference sequence). Trimming removed 4 bases from V and 6 bases from J, with 11 bases in between. This CDR3 comprises 12 residues. In nucleotides, the CDR3 is TGTGCCTGGAAGGCCGGAGGGGATACGCAGTATTTT. Its translation: CAWKAGGDTQYF.

At least ten counts were recorded for this clonotype. This chain uses TRBV29-1 with TRBJ2-5; D tentatively fits TRBD1 or TRBD2 (7 bases each). Per the germline V gene, CDR1 is SQVTM and CDR2 is ANQGSEA. This CDR3 has 15 residues. The ends were cut back, 0 bases at V and 5 bases at J, with 16 bases in the middle. The chain's CDR3 is CSVEDLVRGGETQYF. In DNA form, the CDR3 reads TGCAGCGTTGAAGATCTGGTCAGGGGGGGGGAGACCCAGTACTTC.

As for this clonotype: Likely a read error: the CDR3 ends without its conserved phenylalanine or tryptophan. The chain combines TRBV7-2 with TRBJ2-5, with 9 bases identical to TRBD2. The CDR3 runs to 16 residues. Germline V gives CDR1 SGHTA, CDR2 FQGNSA. The CDR3 sequence: CASSQGPSGNREIQYL. For the CDR3, the DNA is TGTGCCAGCAGCCAGGGCCCTAGCGGGAATCGGGAGATCCAGTACTTA.

Concerning this clonotype itself: One end of the junction does not line up with germline, which may come from a read error. The rearrangement joins TRBV5-5 to TRBJ2-1; the D is unclear. Germline CDR1 reads SGHKS; CDR2 reads YYEKEE (reference sequence). There are 12 residues in the CDR3. The CDR3 is CASSLVCYEQFF. In nucleotides, the CDR3 is TGTGCTAGCAGCTTGGTCTGTTATGAGCAGTTCTTC.